Sequencing of this T cell receptor (beta chain) was carried out in a study of CD8 T cells in ankylosing spondylitis. General study points: Reactive arthritis synovial fluid and blood previously showed some of these motif variants. Matched ankylosing spondylitis synovial fluid reportedly showed significant enrichment of disease-linked clones. Disease-linked clones had a CD8+ phenotype and relatively low frequency in peripheral blood. One TCR beta motif, made up of under ten highly homologous variants, appeared characteristic of ankylosing spondylitis blood.

The TCR beta libraries were generated through quantitative 5'-RACE incorporating molecular barcodes. TCRdb ran MiXCR on the 5' RACE reads and lists one entry per CDR3 protein. The table records 500,000 to 650,000 distinct CDR3 sequences, roughly 5.2% of them present only once. The CDR3 has 13 amino acids. CDR1 SQVTM and CDR2 ANQGSEA come from the germline V gene. The V segment lost 8 bases and the J segment 4 bases; nucleotides outside the gene matches: 7. This clonotype was observed at least ten times. Its target is not known. V and J are TRBV29-1 and TRBJ2-2; 7 positions match TRBD2. This receptor was taken from a male donor with ankylosing spondylitis. The sample taken for sequencing was blood, either unsorted or a sorted T cell fraction (not recorded which). The CDR3: CSSRWGGTGELFF. Written as DNA, the CDR3 is TGCAGCTCCCGCTGGGGGGGCACCGGGGAGCTGTTTTTT.